Below, 21 T cell receptor beta chains from the same sample are listed, as sequenced in a study of blood T cell repertoires in COVID-19 (dated by TCRdb to the early 2020s). Libraries were built with the immunoSEQ multiplex PCR assay. TCRdb's version of the immuneACCESS table is confined to in-frame rearrangements and falls short of the full clone set. An unresolved V gene accounts for under half of the shortfall where checked; the remainder is of unknown origin. The sample table records approximately 260,000 clones; 75% to 90% of these occur just once. Roughly 3.6% of the sample goes to the ten largest clones. The sample comprised peripheral blood. The receptors shown here come from a woman between 35 and 50 years old with acute or convalescent COVID-19.

The chain employs TRBV6-1 and TRBJ2-7; 7 nucleotides match TRBD1. This CDR3 is built from 16 residues. Germline trimming cut 4 bases from V and 2 bases from J; bases unmatched to any gene: 11. Per the germline V gene, CDR1 is MNHNS and CDR2 is SASEGT. As DNA, the CDR3 is TGTGCCAGCAGTGGGGATGTGGACAGGTTTACCTACGAGCAGTACGTC. It specifies CASSGDVDRFTYEQYV.

The chain carries TRBV28 and TRBJ2-2; weak D call: TRBD2 (5 bases). Germline assignment: CDR1 MDHEN and CDR2 SYDVKM. This CDR3 contains 12 residues. V was cut by 5 bases and J by 4 bases, with 5 bases left in between. The CDR3 DNA sequence: TGTGCCAGCAGTGAGGGCACCGGGGAGCTGTTTTTT. Its translation: CASSEGTGELFF.

The chain employs TRBV24-1 and TRBJ1-4; 11 bases agree with TRBD1. From germline, CDR1 is KGHDR and CDR2 SFDVKD. V shed 10 bases and J 6 bases; nucleotides not matched to a gene: 6. CDR3 length: 14 residues. DNA of the CDR3: TGTGCCACTTCACAGGGACAGGGGGATGAAAAACTGTTTTTT. The encoded protein is CATSQGQGDEKLFF.

The chain joins TRBV7-9 to TRBJ1-2; tentatively, D is TRBD1 (5 bases). Trimming took 1 base from V and 1 from J, leaving 7 bases between them. The germline gives CDR1 SEHNR, CDR2 FQNEAQ (reference sequence). This CDR3 has 14 amino acids. The DNA of the CDR3 is TGTGCCAGCAGCTTAGACGGGGGTAACTATGGCTACACCTTC. Amino acid sequence: CASSLDGGNYGYTF.

In the case of this clone: One end of the junction does not line up with germline, which may come from a read error. This chain joins TRBV19 and TRBJ1-2; no reliable D call. Per the germline V gene, CDR1 is LNHDA and CDR2 is SQIVND (reference sequence). This CDR3 is built from 16 residues. The CDR3 loop reads CASSKPTAGLPYVLNF. As DNA, the CDR3 is TGTGCCAGTAGTAAACCTACTGCGGGCCTCCCGTACGTCCTCAACTTC.

The chain links TRBV6-1 to TRBJ2-7; D uncertain. Trimming shortened V by 1 base and J by 5 bases, and 12 bases separated the two germline ends. There are 14 residues in the CDR3. The germline V gene has CDR1 MNHNS and CDR2 SASEGT. CDR3 DNA: TGTGCCAGCAGTGAAGGTCGGGTTTTGGACGAGCAGTACGTC. Protein sequence: CASSEGRVLDEQYV.

The DNA for the CDR3 is TGTGCCAGCAGGGAGGGTATCGATGAGCAGTTCTTC. This translates into CASREGIDEQFF. V usage is TRBV5-4 and J usage is TRBJ2-1; D possibly corresponds to TRBD2 (6 bases). V was cut by 5 bases and J by 8 bases, with 11 bases left in between. This CDR3 contains 12 residues. In germline, CDR1 is SGHNT, CDR2 YYREEE (reference sequence).

This rearrangement joins TRBV4-1 to TRBJ1-5; D may be TRBD1 (6 bases). The V end lost 2 bases, the J end lost 3 bases, and 17 bases lay between the germline ends. The CDR3 is 17 amino acids. CDR1 is MGHRA, CDR2 YSYEKL, per germline. The CDR3 region is CASSQPAGQTINQPQHF. The CDR3 DNA is TGCGCCAGCAGCCAACCCGCCGGACAGACCATCAATCAGCCCCAGCATTTT.

As DNA, the CDR3 is TGCGCCAGCAGCCAAGAGTCGGGGGGGTGGACTGAAGCTTTCTTT. It specifies CASSQESGGWTEAFF. The chain couples TRBV4-1 to TRBJ1-1; the D gene is possibly TRBD1 (5 bases). With 0 bases removed from V and 5 bases from J, the gap between germline ends came to 13 bases. CDR3 length: 15 amino acids. Germline V gene sequence: CDR1 MGHRA, CDR2 YSYEKL.

The count of this clone is one. V gene TRBV5-1 combines with J gene TRBJ2-5; TRBD2 matches 11 bases. Germline loops: CDR1 SGHRS, CDR2 YFSETQ. V lost 1 base, J lost 5 bases, and 4 bases stayed unmatched. The CDR3 length is 15 residues. The CDR3 here is CASSLTSGGSETQYF. In DNA, the CDR3 is TGCGCCAGCAGCTTGACTAGCGGGGGATCGGAGACCCAGTACTTC.

This clone showed up just once. The J gene is TRBJ2-5, the V gene TRBV19, with 10 bases fitting TRBD1. Losses at the gene ends were 4 bases for V and 4 bases for J; bases not matched to a gene: 6. The germline gives CDR1 LNHDA, CDR2 SQIVND (reference sequence). CDR3 size: 15 residues. In DNA form, the CDR3 reads TGTGCCAGTAGTACCACCGGGACAGGGGTAGAGACCCAGTACTTC. Translating gives CASSTTGTGVETQYF.

CDR3 sequence reads: CASSEWGGGSGAFF. The CDR3 DNA follows: TGTGCCAGCAGTGAATGGGGAGGGGGTAGCGGTGCTTTCTTT. The V gene is TRBV6-1, the J gene TRBJ1-1; TRBD1 is a possible D gene (6 bases). Germline CDR1 reads MNHNS; CDR2 reads SASEGT. V was trimmed by 2 bases and J by 11 bases, leaving 18 bases between them. CDR3 length: 14 residues.

The genes are TRBV6-5 and TRBJ2-1; 8 bases line up with TRBD2. The junction had 11 bases not matched to a gene; V was cut back by 6 bases and J by 7 bases. The CDR3 is 15 residues long. CDR1 and CDR2 from the germline V gene are MNHEY and SVGAGI. CDR3 loop: CASSRAAGGYNEQFF. The CDR3, as DNA: TGTGCCAGCAGCCGGGCCGCGGGGGGCTATAATGAGCAGTTCTTC.

The DNA for the CDR3 is TGTGCCAGCAGCCATAGAGAGAACACCGGGGAGCTGTTTTTT. Protein: CASSHRENTGELFF. J is TRBJ2-2 and V is TRBV3-1 (or the pseudogene TRBV3-2); D gene unclear. The ends were cut back, 3 bases at V and 1 base at J, with 6 bases in the middle. This CDR3 has 14 amino acids. Germline loops: CDR1 LGHDT, CDR2 YNNKEL (reference sequence).

The rearrangement uses TRBV19 and TRBJ1-2, with no clear D. The CDR3 length is 11 residues. Trimming shortened V by 9 bases and J by 5 bases, and 10 bases separated the two germline ends. Germline CDR1 LNHDA, CDR2 SQIVND (reference sequence). The CDR3 reads CASKSRYGYTF. DNA of the CDR3: TGTGCCAGCAAGTCTAGGTATGGCTACACCTTC.

This chain links TRBV2 with TRBJ1-1; possibly TRBD1 for D (6 bases). The V and J ends lost 7 bases and 5 bases respectively, with 14 bases between them. The CDR3 is 13 amino acids. Per germline, CDR1 SNHLY and CDR2 FYNNEI. For the CDR3, the DNA is TGTGCCAGCATTAAACAGGGTAAGACTGAAGCTTTCTTT. Protein product: CASIKQGKTEAFF. The variable domain in full, completed from reference TRBV2 and TRBJ1-1, reads EPEVTQTPSHQVTQMGQEVILRCVPISNHLYFYWYRQILGQKVEFLVSFYNNEISEKSEIFDDQFSVERPDGSNFTLKIRSTKLEDSAMYFCASIKQGKTEAFFGQGTRLTVV.

This clone has a handful of counts. This sequence joins TRBV7-9 and TRBJ1-4; the match to TRBD1 covers 7 bases. This CDR3 region has 14 residues. Germline lookup yields CDR1 SEHNR and CDR2 FQNEAQ (reference sequence). The V gene end was trimmed by 3 bases and the J gene end by 8 bases; junction bases not matched to a gene: 6. The CDR3 sequence is CASSFGRGLEKLFF. CDR3 in DNA: TGTGCCAGCAGCTTCGGTAGGGGGCTGGAAAAACTGTTTTTT.

In this sample, this clone turned up a few times. The V gene is TRBV11-2, the J gene TRBJ1-5, with 10 bases that match TRBD1. Germline CDR1 SGHAT, CDR2 FQNNGV. The CDR3 sequence is 15 residues long. The junction had 3 bases not matched to a gene; V was cut back by 1 base and J by 6 bases. The CDR3 loop reads CASSLAGTGAQPQHF. The CDR3 DNA follows: TGTGCCAGCAGCTTAGCCGGGACAGGGGCTCAGCCCCAGCATTTT.

This sequence joins TRBV6-1 and TRBJ1-5; D unclear. CDR3 length: 16 residues. Trimming left V 3 bases short and J 2 bases short, with 14 bases between. Germline V gives CDR1 MNHNS, CDR2 SASEGT. CDR3 in DNA: TGTGCCAGCAGTGATCCCCTCATCGGGGGCAATCAGCCCCAGCATTTT. It specifies CASSDPLIGGNQPQHF.

CDR3 loop: CASSRKPPGQGNTGELFF. The CDR3 bases are TGTGCCAGCAGCCGGAAACCACCGGGACAGGGGAACACCGGGGAGCTGTTTTTT. This sequence joins TRBV7-7 and TRBJ2-2; TRBD1 agrees at 9 bases. Germline lookup yields CDR1 SSHAT and CDR2 FNYEAQ (reference sequence). Trimming took 5 bases from V and 1 from J; bases not matched to a gene: 11. The CDR3 is 18 amino acids.

The chain uses TRBV4-1 and TRBJ1-1; 8 nucleotides line up with TRBD1. The V and J ends lost 1 base and 6 bases, in that order; junction bases with no gene match: 4. CDR1 MGHRA and CDR2 YSYEKL come from the germline V gene. The CDR3 totals 14 residues. DNA of the CDR3: TGCGCCAGCAGCCAAGCAGGGGGCTTGGCTGAAGCTTTCTTT. This encodes CASSQAGGLAEAFF.